These T cell receptor beta chains were read from a single sample in a study of CD8+CD57+ T cells in acquired aplastic anemia. TCRdb recomputed calls from the reads with MiXCR, one row per CDR3 protein. The table records 100,000 to 130,000 distinct CDR3 sequences, 40% to 60% of them present only once. Input material: sorted CD4+, CD8+, or CD8+CD57+ T cells (not recorded which) from PBMCs. These receptor sequences come from a human donor in good health, serving as a control. Both conserved end residues are part of each CDR3. A D gene is named only where the DNA matches it firmly. Size is stated for part of the rows, as once, few or many counts, or as a class when the clone is expanded.

size: -
length: 14
V: TRBV12-3/TRBV12-4
D: TRBD1
J: TRBJ2-1
DNA: TGTGCCAGCAGCGGCGGGACAGGTTACAATGAGCAGTTCTTC
CDR3: CASSGGTGYNEQFF

size: -
length: 12
V: TRBV20-1
D: -
J: TRBJ1-6
DNA: TGCAGTGCTAGAGACCAGCTAGTGGCCCTCCACTTT
CDR3: CSARDQLVALHF

size: many
length: 15
V: TRBV7-9
D: -
J: TRBJ2-7
DNA: TGTGCCAGCAGCTTAGTCCCGGGACAAGATTACGAGCAGTACTTC
CDR3: CASSLVPGQDYEQYF

size: -
length: 14
V: TRBV25-1
D: TRBD1
J: TRBJ2-7
DNA: TGTGCCAGCAGCGTAGAGGGACAGGCCTACGAGCAGTACTTC
CDR3: CASSVEGQAYEQYF

size: many
length: 15
V: TRBV4-3
D: -
J: TRBJ2-7
DNA: TGCGCCAGCAGCGAAGACAGGACTAGCTCCTACGAGCAGTACTTC
CDR3: CASSEDRTSSYEQYF

size: once
length: 14
V: TRBV9
D: -
J: TRBJ2-7
DNA: TGTGCCAGCAGCGTAGGTACAGCGCGCTACGAGCAGTACTTC
CDR3: CASSVGTARYEQYF

size: -
length: 16
V: TRBV19
D: -
J: TRBJ1-4
DNA: TGTGCCAGTAGTATAGGTGCGGGGGGCGTGGAGGAAAAACTGTTTTTT
CDR3: CASSIGAGGVEEKLFF

size: -
length: 15
V: TRBV5-5
D: -
J: TRBJ2-3
DNA: TGTGCCAGCAGCTTGGAGTGGGCCGGGTCAGATACGCAGTATTTT
CDR3: CASSLEWAGSDTQYF

size: -
length: 14
V: TRBV27
D: -
J: TRBJ1-4
DNA: TGTGCCAGCAGTTCCCACAGGGAGGGCGAAAAACTGTTTTTT
CDR3: CASSSHREGEKLFF

size: -
length: 13
V: TRBV25-1
D: -
J: TRBJ2-3
DNA: TGTGCCAGCAGCGAATGGGGGGAAAATACGCAGTATTTT
CDR3: CASSEWGENTQYF

size: -
length: 16
V: TRBV2
D: -
J: TRBJ1-5
DNA: TGTGCCAGCAGTGAAAAAGCAGGGGCGAGCAATCAGCCCCAGCATTTT
CDR3: CASSEKAGASNQPQHF

size: -
length: 16
V: TRBV6-2/TRBV6-3
D: TRBD1
J: TRBJ1-1
DNA: TGTGCCAGCAGTTGGGACAGGGCATTGGCGAACACTGAAGCTTTCTTT
CDR3: CASSWDRALANTEAFF

size: few
length: 13
V: TRBV19
D: -
J: TRBJ1-1
DNA: TGTGCCAGTAGTTCCAGGGGAAGTACTGAAGCTTTCTTT
CDR3: CASSSRGSTEAFF

size: -
length: 16
V: TRBV20-1
D: TRBD1
J: TRBJ1-1
DNA: TGCAGTGCTAGAGTGGACAGGGGCACGACGGGCACTGAAGCTTTCTTT
CDR3: CSARVDRGTTGTEAFF

size: -
length: 13
V: TRBV7-2
D: -
J: TRBJ1-5
DNA: TGTGCCAGCAGCTTAATGAGGAATCAGCCCCAGCATTTT
CDR3: CASSLMRNQPQHF

size: once
length: 13
V: TRBV2
D: -
J: TRBJ1-5
DNA: TGTGCCAGCAGTGATCTCGAGGGTCGGCCCCAGCATTTT
CDR3: CASSDLEGRPQHF

size: -
length: 12
V: TRBV19
D: -
J: TRBJ2-3
DNA: TGTGCCAGTAGTATCAGGACAGATACGCAGTATTTT
CDR3: CASSIRTDTQYF

size: -
length: 16
V: TRBV2
D: -
J: TRBJ1-6
DNA: TGTGCCAGCAGTGAATTTGTCTCACAGGGTGGTTCGCCCCTCCACTTT
CDR3: CASSEFVSQGGSPLHF

size: many
length: 19
V: TRBV10-2
D: TRBD2
J: TRBJ2-1
DNA: TGCGCCAGCAGTGCTTGGGCTAGCGGGGGGGCCGAAGGGGTCGATGAGCAGTTCTTC
CDR3: CASSAWASGGAEGVDEQFF

size: many
length: 15
V: TRBV12-3/TRBV12-4
D: -
J: TRBJ1-3
DNA: TGTGCCAGCAGTTGGGGGTTGGGGAATGGAAACACCATATATTTT
CDR3: CASSWGLGNGNTIYF

size: once
length: 20
V: TRBV11-1
D: -
J: TRBJ2-6
DNA: TGTGCCAGCAGCTTAGGCCTGGGGCAGGGGGGGTCCTCTGGGGCCAACGTCCTGACTTTC
CDR3: CASSLGLGQGGSSGANVLTF

size: -
length: 13
V: TRBV24-1
D: TRBD1
J: TRBJ2-1
DNA: TGTGCCACAAGGGACAGGGGGGGGAATGAGCAGTTCTTC
CDR3: CATRDRGGNEQFF

size: many
length: 18
V: TRBV14
D: -
J: TRBJ1-2
DNA: TGTGCCAGCAGCCAAGAACTCAATCCCTTCTTCGGGGATTACGGCTACACCTTC
CDR3: CASSQELNPFFGDYGYTF

size: -
length: 15
V: TRBV2
D: TRBD2
J: TRBJ2-1
DNA: TGTGCCAGCAGTGTCGGAAGCGGGGGGGCCTTTGAGCAGTTCTTC
CDR3: CASSVGSGGAFEQFF

size: -
length: 14
V: TRBV19
D: TRBD1
J: TRBJ1-2
DNA: TGTGCCAGTAGCAGACCGGGACAGGGATATGGCTACACCTTC
CDR3: CASSRPGQGYGYTF

size: few
length: 15
V: TRBV27
D: -
J: TRBJ2-3
DNA: TGTGCCAGCAGTTTAGGGTCCCGAGGCACAGATACGCAGTATTTT
CDR3: CASSLGSRGTDTQYF

size: many
length: 16
V: TRBV9
D: -
J: TRBJ2-3
DNA: TGTGCCAGCAGCGTAGTTGAAAGCCTAAGCACAGATACGCAGTATTTT
CDR3: CASSVVESLSTDTQYF

size: -
length: 15
V: TRBV6-1
D: -
J: TRBJ1-5
DNA: TGTGCCAGCAGTGAAGCCGGGGACTACAATCAGCCCCAGCATTTT
CDR3: CASSEAGDYNQPQHF

size: -
length: 15
V: TRBV19
D: TRBD2
J: TRBJ2-1
DNA: TGTGCCAGTAGTATGGGGACTAGCGGGAGTGATGAGCAGTTCTTC
CDR3: CASSMGTSGSDEQFF

size: many
length: 11
V: TRBV20-1
D: -
J: TRBJ1-1
DNA: TGTATTACAGGGTTAGGGACTGAAGCTTTCTTT
CDR3: CITGLGTEAFF

size: -
length: 13
V: TRBV15
D: -
J: TRBJ1-4
DNA: TGTGCCACCAGAACCGCTTGGGGTGAAAAACTGTTTTTT
CDR3: CATRTAWGEKLFF

size: -
length: 14
V: TRBV29-1
D: -
J: TRBJ2-5
DNA: TGCAGCGTTGAAGTGTGGTGGCAGGAAGAGACCCAGTACTTC
CDR3: CSVEVWWQEETQYF

size: -
length: 14
V: TRBV12-3/TRBV12-4
D: -
J: TRBJ1-3
DNA: TGTGCCAGCAGTTTAGGCGGAGACCTACGCACCATATATTTT
CDR3: CASSLGGDLRTIYF

size: many
length: 17
V: TRBV11-2
D: -
J: TRBJ2-7
DNA: TGTGCCAGCAGCCCCAAAATGGAGGGAACATGGGGCAACGAGCAGTACTTC
CDR3: CASSPKMEGTWGNEQYF

size: -
length: 14
V: TRBV2
D: TRBD2
J: TRBJ2-7
DNA: TGTGCCAGCAGTCCGGGACTAGCGACCTACGAGCAGTACTTC
CDR3: CASSPGLATYEQYF

size: many
length: 15
V: TRBV12-5
D: -
J: TRBJ2-7
DNA: TGTGCTAGTGGGCTCACGGAGGGGGCCTTCTACGAGCAGTACTTC
CDR3: CASGLTEGAFYEQYF

size: -
length: 13
V: TRBV29-1
D: -
J: TRBJ2-1
DNA: TGCAGCGTTGAAGGACATATTTACAATGAGCAGTTCTTC
CDR3: CSVEGHIYNEQFF

size: -
length: 15
V: TRBV9
D: TRBD2
J: TRBJ2-1
DNA: TGTGCCAACAGCGTAGCTAGGGGACTAGACAATGGGCAGTTCTTC
CDR3: CANSVARGLDNGQFF

size: -
length: 13
V: TRBV29-1
D: -
J: TRBJ1-5
DNA: TGCAGCGTTTTTGACGGGCAGGGTCAGCCCCAGCATTTT
CDR3: CSVFDGQGQPQHF

size: many
length: 15
V: TRBV25-1
D: -
J: TRBJ1-6
DNA: TGTGCCAGCAGTGAATATGGCAGGGCCAATTCACCCCTCCACTTT
CDR3: CASSEYGRANSPLHF